The sequence of this T cell receptor beta chain was determined in a study of technical replicates of blood from a few donors. CDR1 and CDR2 from the germline V gene are SNHLY and FYNNEI. The V and J ends lost 5 bases and 4 bases respectively, with 11 bases between them. The CDR3 is 14 residues long. The data were produced by immunoSEQ multiplex PCR, yet TCRdb's version contains in-frame clones alone and is incomplete. The data contain about 74,000 clones, roughly 94% of them seen just once; the ten biggest clones take up 0.2% to 0.3%. The sequencing input was T cells isolated from PBMCs. This rearrangement joins TRBV2 to TRBJ1-4; no clear D gene. The TCR comes from a human donor in good health. The CDR3 bases are TGTGCCAGCAGTAAGGAGAGTCTTAATGAAAAACTGTTTTTT. Protein product: CASSKESLNEKLFF.